Listed below are T cell receptor beta chains from one sample, sequenced in a study of cytomegalovirus exposure and HLA in healthy donors. The repertoire was sequenced with immunoSEQ multiplex PCR; TCRdb's copy has only in-frame clones and lacks some. The sample includes 150,000 to 170,000 clones, approximately 75% of them seen just once. The specimen sequenced was PBMCs. These TCRs come from a man aged 18 to 30 in good health and CMV-seronegative. CDR3s include the opening cysteine and the closing phenylalanine or tryptophan. A D gene is named only where the DNA matches it firmly. Some rows have no size entry. The others give once, few or many, or a class for an expanded clone.

V gene,D gene,clone size,J gene,CDR3 protein,CDR3 DNA
TRBV10-1,.,once,TRBJ1-6,CASSEGDRTVSNSPLHF,TGCGCCAGCAGTGAGGGAGACAGGACCGTCTCTAATTCACCCCTCCACTTT
TRBV30,.,.,TRBJ1-1,CAWSYTIGGTEAFF,TGTGCCTGGAGTTATACGATAGGGGGCACTGAAGCTTTCTTT
TRBV11-2,TRBD1,.,TRBJ1-2,CASSSGQGFGYTF,TGTGCCAGCAGCTCGGGACAGGGATTTGGCTACACCTTC
TRBV28,.,.,TRBJ1-2,CASSLYPERSYGYTF,TGTGCCAGCAGTTTATATCCAGAACGGAGCTATGGCTACACCTTC
TRBV7-9,TRBD1,.,TRBJ1-2,CASSYETGDYGYTF,TGTGCCAGCAGCTATGAGACAGGGGACTATGGCTACACCTTC
TRBV28,.,.,TRBJ1-3,CASSLFRYEFSGNTIYF,TGTGCCAGCAGTTTATTCCGCTATGAATTCTCTGGAAACACCATATATTTT
TRBV13,TRBD2,.,TRBJ2-7,CASSLARGDEQYF,TGTGCCAGCAGCTTAGCCCGGGGGGACGAGCAGTACTTC
TRBV10-3,TRBD1,.,TRBJ2-7,CAISEGRGQGVSEQYF,TGTGCCATCAGTGAGGGGCGGGGACAGGGGGTAAGCGAGCAGTACTTC
TRBV5-6,.,.,TRBJ1-3,CASSFPGISGNTIYF,TGTGCCAGCAGCTTCCCAGGGATCTCTGGAAACACCATATATTTT
TRBV11-2,TRBD1,.,TRBJ2-1,CASSFSRGHEQFF,TGTGCCAGCAGCTTTTCCAGGGGGCATGAGCAGTTCTTC
TRBV11-3,TRBD2,.,TRBJ2-1,CASSSRDYGSYNEQFF,TGTGCCAGCAGCTCGCGGGACTACGGCTCCTACAATGAGCAGTTCTTC
TRBV2,TRBD2,.,TRBJ2-5,CASSRTSGGEETQYF,TGTGCCAGCAGTCGGACTAGCGGGGGAGAAGAGACCCAGTACTTC
TRBV6-5,TRBD2,.,TRBJ2-4,CASSRRPGGNIQYF,TGTGCCAGCAGCCGCCGCCCGGGGGGGAACATTCAGTACTTC
TRBV2,.,.,TRBJ2-7,CASNSNSGGYEQYF,TGTGCCAGCAACTCTAACTCAGGTGGTTACGAGCAGTACTTC
TRBV2,TRBD1,few,TRBJ1-2,CAGPRGDF,TGTGCCGGCCCCAGGGGGGACTTC
TRBV7-6,TRBD2,.,TRBJ2-7,CASSFLLPGRDEQYF,TGTGCCAGCAGCTTTCTCCTCCCGGGGAGGGACGAGCAGTACTTC
TRBV9,.,.,TRBJ2-5,CASSGGTAYQETQYF,TGTGCCAGCAGCGGCGGGACAGCGTACCAAGAGACCCAGTACTTC
TRBV19,.,.,TRBJ2-7,CASSIQATGHEQYF,TGTGCCAGTAGTATCCAAGCTACAGGGCACGAGCAGTACTTC
TRBV10-3,TRBD2,once,TRBJ2-1,CAISVVAGYNEQFF,TGTGCCATCAGTGTAGTAGCGGGGTACAATGAGCAGTTCTTC
TRBV19,.,once,TRBJ2-5,CASSIPDSLETQYF,TGTGCCAGTAGTATCCCCGACAGCCTAGAGACCCAGTACTTC
TRBV6-5,TRBD1,few,TRBJ1-6,CASSSGGQGEGPLHF,TGTGCCAGCAGTTCCGGAGGACAGGGGGAGGGACCCCTCCACTTT
TRBV7-6,.,.,TRBJ2-1,CASSSPLSVPYNEQFF,TGTGCCAGCAGCTCGCCTCTTAGTGTCCCCTACAATGAGCAGTTCTTC
TRBV6-6,TRBD1,.,TRBJ1-5,CASKGSGQGFNQPQHF,TGTGCCAGCAAAGGTTCTGGACAGGGGTTCAATCAGCCCCAGCATTTT
TRBV9,.,.,TRBJ1-6,CASRGRNSPLHF,TGTGCCAGCAGGGGGCGGAATTCACCCCTCCACTTT
TRBV7-9,TRBD2,.,TRBJ2-2,CASSPRTSAGRGGELFF,TGTGCCAGCAGCCCCAGGACTAGCGCGGGCCGGGGCGGGGAGCTGTTTTTT
TRBV7-9,TRBD1,.,TRBJ1-2,CASSLVTGWYGYTF,TGTGCCAGCAGCTTAGTGACAGGGTGGTATGGCTACACCTTC
TRBV7-9,.,few,TRBJ1-2,CASSLGAGKDLHGYTF,TGTGCCAGCAGCTTAGGAGCAGGGAAGGATCTCCATGGCTACACCTTC
TRBV30,TRBD1,few,TRBJ2-3,CAWLTGNTQYF,TGTGCCTGGTTGACAGGGAATACGCAGTATTTT
TRBV18,TRBD2,.,TRBJ2-3,CASSTGLAGTDTQYF,TGTGCCAGCTCAACCGGACTAGCGGGCACAGATACGCAGTATTTT
TRBV7-9,TRBD1,.,TRBJ2-7,CASTSGPGGSEQYF,TGTGCCAGCACCTCCGGGCCAGGGGGAAGCGAGCAGTACTTC
TRBV19,.,.,TRBJ2-7,CASSPGAGKSYEQYF,TGTGCCAGTAGTCCCGGTGCAGGGAAATCCTACGAGCAGTACTTC
TRBV5-1,.,.,TRBJ2-1,CASSFIGDNEQFF,TGCGCCAGCAGCTTTATCGGAGACAATGAGCAGTTCTTC
TRBV7-8,TRBD1,.,TRBJ1-1,CASSLPGTGGTEAFF,TGTGCCAGCAGCTTACCCGGGACAGGCGGCACTGAAGCTTTCTTT
TRBV6-1,.,.,TRBJ1-4,CASSEWGPTTNEKLFF,TGTGCCAGCAGTGAATGGGGCCCCACAACTAATGAAAAACTGTTTTTT
TRBV5-6,.,.,TRBJ2-3,CASTEAGVSTDTQYF,TGTGCCAGCACCGAGGCAGGGGTCAGCACAGATACGCAGTATTTT
TRBV13,TRBD1,.,TRBJ2-1,CASSLGGTGGWTEQFF,TGTGCCAGCAGCTTAGGCGGGACAGGGGGCTGGACGGAGCAGTTCTTC
TRBV5-1,TRBD2,.,TRBJ2-2,CASSLALAGGPNTGELFF,TGCGCCAGCAGCTTGGCACTAGCGGGGGGTCCTAACACCGGGGAGCTGTTTTTT
TRBV18,.,.,TRBJ1-1,CASSPMTGQGNF,TGTGCCAGCTCACCAATGACAGGCCAGGGAAACTTT
TRBV10-3,TRBD1,.,TRBJ1-2,CAAGQGYGYTF,TGTGCCGCCGGACAGGGGTATGGCTACACCTTC
TRBV2,TRBD1,.,TRBJ1-2,CASRQESGTGPYGYTF,TGTGCCAGCCGTCAAGAGTCCGGGACAGGTCCTTATGGCTACACCTTC
TRBV18,.,.,TRBJ1-2,CASSLNAGNYGYTF,TGTGCCAGCTCACTAAACGCGGGTAACTATGGCTACACCTTC
TRBV2,.,once,TRBJ1-2,CASAPGEGYYGYTF,TGTGCCAGCGCCCCGGGGGAGGGATACTATGGCTACACCTTC
TRBV30,TRBD2,.,TRBJ2-7,CASTGTTSSYEQYF,TGTGCCTCAACCGGGACTACAAGCTCCTACGAGCAGTACTTC
TRBV30,.,.,TRBJ1-5,CAWSVQTNQPQHF,TGTGCCTGGAGTGTACAGACAAATCAGCCCCAGCATTTT
TRBV5-1,.,.,TRBJ1-4,CASSLGQSATNEKLFF,TGCGCCAGCAGCTTGGGACAGTCCGCAACTAATGAAAAACTGTTTTTT
TRBV19,.,.,TRBJ2-6,CASSIVGEPGANGLTF,TGTGCCAGTAGTATTGTTGGGGAACCTGGGGCCAACGGCCTGACTTTC